Listed below are T cell receptor beta chains from one sample, sequenced in a study of technical replicates of blood from a handful of donors. Method: immunoSEQ multiplex PCR; TCRdb's copy keeps in-frame clones and lacks some. The sample lists tens of thousands of clones, roughly 93% seen once, with around 0.25% in the top ten. Material: T cells isolated from PBMCs. Receptors were obtained from a human donor in good health. Each CDR3 is given without its conserved first and last residue. The D gene is left open where the match is weak.

d_call j_call v_call cdr3_aa
TRBD1 TRBJ2-7 TRBV25-1 ASRRDRAREQY
TRBD2 TRBJ2-3 TRBV7-6 ASSLGGGPDDTQY
TRBD1 TRBJ2-1 TRBV10-3 AISENQGAYNEQF
TRBD1 TRBJ1-2 TRBV28 ASRGQGGLGYT
- TRBJ1-1 TRBV23-1 ASPGHWTRGNTEAF
- TRBJ1-1 TRBV7-9 ASRPGRRDTEAF
TRBD2 TRBJ2-7 TRBV29-1 SAELAAQREEQY
TRBD1 TRBJ1-6 TRBV7-9 ASSPGQGSSPLH
- TRBJ2-2 TRBV5-6 ASSFSVGELF
TRBD2 TRBJ2-2 TRBV10-3 AATERETGELF
- TRBJ1-1 TRBV11-2 ASSLAGYGGTEAF
TRBD2 TRBJ2-1 TRBV11-2 ASSGTSGSYEQF
- TRBJ2-2 TRBV5-6 ASSLWSGTGELF
- TRBJ2-1 TRBV27 ASSLSVWRGERNNEQF
- TRBJ2-1 TRBV5-1 ASSSWDMREQF
- TRBJ2-7 TRBV6-1 ASNTVYYEQY
- TRBJ2-3 TRBV28 ASSFDRRITDTQY
TRBD1 TRBJ2-3 TRBV7-3 ASSEAGGADTQY
- TRBJ1-4 TRBV25-1 ASSELGRLGKLF
TRBD1 TRBJ1-2 TRBV5-4 ASSTGTGGSYGYT
- TRBJ2-6 TRBV7-8 ASSNGVSSNVLT
- TRBJ2-1 TRBV11-2 ASSLVPGMQF
- TRBJ1-2 TRBV2 ASMPTGAYGYT
- TRBJ2-3 TRBV5-1 ASSLGQGRADTQY
TRBD2 TRBJ2-4 TRBV4-1 ASSQAAGAHRNIQY
- TRBJ1-2 TRBV5-1 ASRSGSELGGYT
- TRBJ2-1 TRBV4-1 ASSQDGGEQF
TRBD1 TRBJ2-7 TRBV5-1 ASTSTDRFYEQY
TRBD1 TRBJ2-7 TRBV28 ASRGQGAGRDHYEQY
- TRBJ1-3 TRBV6-4 ASSARAGSGNTIY
- TRBJ2-2 TRBV7-9 ASSFNQGNTGELF
TRBD1 TRBJ2-1 TRBV6-5 ASSPGQAYNEQF
TRBD1 TRBJ2-7 TRBV27 ASSLLGQGAIYEQY
TRBD2 TRBJ2-1 TRBV7-9 ASTPTSGGAGEQF
TRBD1 TRBJ2-2 TRBV28 ASSLEQGAGELF
TRBD1 TRBJ1-2 TRBV15 ATSRESGGIGYT
- TRBJ2-7 TRBV5-6 ASSLKLGPRSYEQY
TRBD1 TRBJ1-2 TRBV29-1 SVDQGARGYT
- TRBJ1-1 TRBV2 ASSDELDTEAF
- TRBJ1-6 TRBV29-1 SVPAIGGDSPLH
TRBD2 TRBJ2-3 TRBV5-1 ASSLGGTSGGGDTQY
- TRBJ2-7 TRBV13 ASSLSGRQYEQY
- TRBJ2-7 TRBV7-2 ASSPRRVPYEQY
TRBD2 TRBJ2-1 TRBV4-2 ASSQVPGLAGENEQF
- TRBJ1-1 TRBV5-1 ASSLGAPNTEAF
TRBD2 TRBJ2-7 TRBV4-1 ASSQASGNSYEQY
- TRBJ1-2 TRBV11-2 ASSFPQGYGHGYT
- TRBJ2-7 TRBV18 ASSPGADRYYEQY
TRBD1 TRBJ1-1 TRBV6-5 ASIMRQGASTEAF
- TRBJ1-5 TRBV30 AWRAPGYSNQPQH